This TCR beta chain was documented in a study of blood T cell repertoires in COVID-19. About the study: There were acute and convalescent COVID-19 samples, and they came from the United States, Italy and Spain. Sources were T cells, B-cell-depleted T cells, or PBMCs; the material itself was cDNA or gDNA.

In the authors' workflow: For nucleated cells, counts were estimated from reference gene primer amplification. The table came from immunoSEQ multiplex PCR; TCRdb's copy has only in-frame clones and leaves some out. From that table come the V and J calls and clone size; the DNA was used to work out D and trimming. This sample has a few hundred thousand clones, with approximately 85% found just once. Germline CDR1 is MNHEY and CDR2 is SMNVEV (reference sequence). This CDR3 comprises 13 residues. V lost 3 bases and J lost 8, with 13 bases in between. The sequence was collected from a man aged 50 to 59 with active or convalescent COVID-19. This sequence joins TRBV27 and TRBJ1-2; D is possibly TRBD1 (5 bases). Sequencing used peripheral blood. DNA of the CDR3: TGTGCCAGCAGTTTCGGGCCCCAGGGAGGCTACACCTTC. Amino acid sequence: CASSFGPQGGYTF.